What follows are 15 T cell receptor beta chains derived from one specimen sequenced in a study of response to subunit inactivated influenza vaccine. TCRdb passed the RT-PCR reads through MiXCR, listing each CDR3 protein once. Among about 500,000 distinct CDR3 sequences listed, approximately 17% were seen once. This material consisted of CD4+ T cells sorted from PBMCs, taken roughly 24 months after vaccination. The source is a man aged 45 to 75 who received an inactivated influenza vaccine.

The CDR3 loop reads CATSRVPNEKLFF. The DNA of the CDR3 is TGTGCCACCAGCAGGGTCCCTAATGAAAAACTGTTTTTT. The rearrangement joins TRBV15 to TRBJ1-4; D is undetermined. CDR3 length: 13 amino acids. Germline CDR1 reads LNHNV; CDR2 reads YYDKDF (reference sequence). V dropped 3 bases and J dropped 3 bases, with 5 bases sitting between them.

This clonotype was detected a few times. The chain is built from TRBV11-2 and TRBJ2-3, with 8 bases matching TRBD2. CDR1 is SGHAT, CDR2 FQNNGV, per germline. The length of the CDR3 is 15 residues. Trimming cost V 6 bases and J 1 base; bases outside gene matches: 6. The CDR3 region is CASRKAGARTDTQYF. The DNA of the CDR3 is TGTGCCAGCAGAAAAGCGGGGGCCCGCACAGATACGCAGTATTTT. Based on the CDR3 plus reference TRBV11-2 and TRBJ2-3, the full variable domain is EAGVAQSPRYKIIEKRQSVAFWCNPISGHATLYWYQQILGQGPKLLIQFQNNGVVDDSQLPKDRFSAERLKGVDSTLKIQPAKLEDSAVYLCASRKAGARTDTQYFGPGTRLTVL.

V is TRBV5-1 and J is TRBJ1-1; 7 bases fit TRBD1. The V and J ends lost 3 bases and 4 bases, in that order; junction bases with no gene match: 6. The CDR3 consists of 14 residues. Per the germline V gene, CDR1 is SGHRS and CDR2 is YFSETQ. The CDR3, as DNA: TGCGCCAGCAGCTCCGGACAGGTCGGCACTGAAGCTTTCTTT. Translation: CASSSGQVGTEAFF.

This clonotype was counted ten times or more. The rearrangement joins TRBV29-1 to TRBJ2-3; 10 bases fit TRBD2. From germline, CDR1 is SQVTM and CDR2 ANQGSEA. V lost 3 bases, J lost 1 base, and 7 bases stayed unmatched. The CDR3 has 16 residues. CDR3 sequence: CSVDPLSGRGTDTQYF. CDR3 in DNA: TGCAGCGTTGACCCGCTGAGCGGGAGGGGCACAGATACGCAGTATTTT.

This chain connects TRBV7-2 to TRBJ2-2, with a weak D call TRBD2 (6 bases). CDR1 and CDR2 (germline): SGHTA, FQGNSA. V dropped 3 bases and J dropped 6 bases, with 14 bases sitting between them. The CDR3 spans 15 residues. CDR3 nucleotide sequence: TGTGCCAGCAGCTTGGTGTCCGGGAGCCCCGGGGAGCTGTTTTTT. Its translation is CASSLVSGSPGELFF.

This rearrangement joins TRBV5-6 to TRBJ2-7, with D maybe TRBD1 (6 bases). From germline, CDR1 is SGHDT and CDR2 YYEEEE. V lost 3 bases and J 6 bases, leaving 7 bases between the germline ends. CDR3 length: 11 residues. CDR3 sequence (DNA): TGTGCCAGCAGCTGGGGGCGCGAGCAGTACTTC. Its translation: CASSWGREQYF.

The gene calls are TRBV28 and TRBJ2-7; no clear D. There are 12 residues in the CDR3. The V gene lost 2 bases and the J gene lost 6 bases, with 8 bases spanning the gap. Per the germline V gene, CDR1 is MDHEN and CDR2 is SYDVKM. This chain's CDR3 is CASSLMAAEQYF. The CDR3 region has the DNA TGTGCCAGCAGTTTAATGGCAGCCGAGCAGTACTTC.

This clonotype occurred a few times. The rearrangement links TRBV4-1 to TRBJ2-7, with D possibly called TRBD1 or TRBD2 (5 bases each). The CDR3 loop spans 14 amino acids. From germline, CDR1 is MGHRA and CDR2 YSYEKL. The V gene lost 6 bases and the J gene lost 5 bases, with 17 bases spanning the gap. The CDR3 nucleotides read TGCGCCAGCAGGCTTACACGGGACGGGCACGAGCAGTACTTC. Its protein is CASRLTRDGHEQYF.

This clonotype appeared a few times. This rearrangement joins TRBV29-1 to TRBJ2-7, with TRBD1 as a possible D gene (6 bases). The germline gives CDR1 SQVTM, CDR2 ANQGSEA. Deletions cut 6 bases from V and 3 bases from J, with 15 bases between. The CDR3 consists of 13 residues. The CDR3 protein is CSVSGTMSYEQYF. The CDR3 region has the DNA TGCAGCGTCTCCGGGACAATGAGCTACGAGCAGTACTTC.

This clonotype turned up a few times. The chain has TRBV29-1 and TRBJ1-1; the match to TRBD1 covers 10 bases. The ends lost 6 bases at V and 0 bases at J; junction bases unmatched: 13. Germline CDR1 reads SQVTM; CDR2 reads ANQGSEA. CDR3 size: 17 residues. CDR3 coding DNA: TGCAGCGTCCAAACCCCGGGACAGGGGTCCATGAACACTGAAGCTTTCTTT. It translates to CSVQTPGQGSMNTEAFF.

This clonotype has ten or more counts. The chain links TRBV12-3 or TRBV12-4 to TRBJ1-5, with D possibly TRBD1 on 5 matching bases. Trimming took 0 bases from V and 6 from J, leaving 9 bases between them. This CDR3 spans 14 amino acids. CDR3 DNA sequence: TGTGCCAGCAGTTTAGCGTCAGGGATTCAGCCCCAGCATTTT. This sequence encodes CASSLASGIQPQHF.

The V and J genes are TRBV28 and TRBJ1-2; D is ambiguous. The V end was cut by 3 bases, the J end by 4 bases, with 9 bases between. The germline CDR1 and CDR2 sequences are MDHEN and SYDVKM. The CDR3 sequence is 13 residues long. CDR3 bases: TGTGCCAGCAGTTTCACCGTCATCTATGGCTACACCTTC. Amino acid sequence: CASSFTVIYGYTF.

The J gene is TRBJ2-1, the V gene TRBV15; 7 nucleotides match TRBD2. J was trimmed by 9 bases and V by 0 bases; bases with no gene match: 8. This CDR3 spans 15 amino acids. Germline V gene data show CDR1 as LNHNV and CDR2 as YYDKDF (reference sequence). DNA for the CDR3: TGTGCCACCAGCAGAGATCAGCGGGGTAATGCTGAGCAGTTCTTC. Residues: CATSRDQRGNAEQFF.

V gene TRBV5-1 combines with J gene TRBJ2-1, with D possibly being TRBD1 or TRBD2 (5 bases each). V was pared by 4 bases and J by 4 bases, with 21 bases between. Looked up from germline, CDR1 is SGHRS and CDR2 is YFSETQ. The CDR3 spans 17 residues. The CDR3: CASSPDWGRIVYNEQFF. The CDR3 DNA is TGCGCCAGCAGCCCCGACTGGGGGAGAATTGTATACAATGAGCAGTTCTTC.

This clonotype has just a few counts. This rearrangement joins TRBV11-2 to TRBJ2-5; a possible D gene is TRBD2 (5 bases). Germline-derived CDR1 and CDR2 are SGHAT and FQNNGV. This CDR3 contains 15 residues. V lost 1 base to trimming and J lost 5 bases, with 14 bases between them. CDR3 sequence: CASSLGTVARETQYF. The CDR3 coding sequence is TGTGCCAGCAGCTTAGGAACGGTAGCGCGGGAGACCCAGTACTTC.